This TCR beta chain was sequenced in a study of blood T cell repertoires in COVID-19. Per germline, CDR1 SGHNT and CDR2 YENEEA. V was shortened by 5 bases and J by 2 bases, with 13 bases between the two germline ends. The length of the CDR3 is 15 residues. TCRdb's copy holds only in-frame clones and misses some; the assay was immunoSEQ multiplex PCR. The table lists more than 90,000 clones, approximately 80% of them singletons, with 0.8% to 1% in the top ten. The receptor was derived from an older woman with acute or convalescent COVID-19. J is TRBJ2-1 and V is TRBV11-3, with a tentative D call TRBD1 (5 bases). Material: peripheral blood. CDR3 DNA: TGTGCCAGCAGCCGACGACAGTCTGCCTACAATGAGCAGTTCTTC. Residues: CASSRRQSAYNEQFF.